This TCR beta chain was captured by sequencing in a study of read filtering for tumor transcriptome and immune sequencing. Study overall: By R-ISS, stages I, II and III held 8, 16 and 7 patients. Study-wide findings and caveats: IR-seq captured clonotypes deeper and more reliably than RNA-seq.

Germline CDR1 is SEHNR and CDR2 is FQNEAQ (reference sequence). The CDR3 totals 15 residues. Molecular barcoded adaptors covering alpha/delta and beta/gamma chains were used on 400 to 450 ng RNA. TCRdb itself ran the reads through MiXCR, one entry per CDR3 protein. The profile covers tens of thousands of distinct CDR3 sequences, with 12% to 15% appearing a single time and roughly a sixth taken by the ten largest. Concerning this clonotype: No antigen is known for it. This likely stems from a read error, as it lies one base from a far larger clone.

The chain employs TRBV7-9 and TRBJ2-1, with a possible D match to TRBD2 (5 bases). The sample consisted of a population of CD138-negative cells sorted from bone marrow. This receptor was identified in a donor over 35 with multiple myeloma. CDR3 sequence (DNA): TGTGCCAGCAGCTTAGCATCGGGGTCCAACAATAAGCAGTTCTTC. It is translated as CASSLASGSNNKQFF.